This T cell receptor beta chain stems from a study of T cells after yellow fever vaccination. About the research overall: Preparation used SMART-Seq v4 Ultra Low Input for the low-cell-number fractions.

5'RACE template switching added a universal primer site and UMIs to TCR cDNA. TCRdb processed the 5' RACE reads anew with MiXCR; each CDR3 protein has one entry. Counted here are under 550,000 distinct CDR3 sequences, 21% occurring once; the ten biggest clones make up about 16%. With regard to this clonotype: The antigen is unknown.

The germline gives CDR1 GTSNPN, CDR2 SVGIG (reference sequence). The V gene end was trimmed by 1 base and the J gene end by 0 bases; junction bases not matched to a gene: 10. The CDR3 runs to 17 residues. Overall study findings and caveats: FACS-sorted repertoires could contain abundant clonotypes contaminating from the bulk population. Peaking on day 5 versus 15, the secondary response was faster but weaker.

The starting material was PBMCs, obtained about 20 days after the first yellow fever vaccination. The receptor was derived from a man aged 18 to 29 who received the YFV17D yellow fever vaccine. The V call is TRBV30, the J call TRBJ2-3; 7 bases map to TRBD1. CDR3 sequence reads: CAWSAFGTEQSTDTQYF. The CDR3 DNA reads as TGTGCCTGGAGTGCCTTCGGGACAGAGCAAAGCACAGATACGCAGTATTTT.